This entry lists 27 T cell receptor beta chains sequenced from one sample in a study of T cell repertoires in cytomegalovirus infection. TCRdb re-called the reads through MiXCR, storing one row per CDR3 protein. The table has 510,000 or so distinct CDR3 sequences, 26% seen once. The sample consisted of PBMCs. The receptors derive from a human donor in good health (CMV status not recorded). Some clones in this sample may be carry-over from other donors' samples.

This clonotype was seen many times. The chain couples TRBV7-2 to TRBJ2-7; the D gene could be TRBD1 or TRBD2 (5 bases each). This CDR3 spans 13 amino acids. Trimming shortened V by 8 bases and J by 2 bases, and 13 bases separated the two germline ends. CDR1 SGHTA and CDR2 FQGNSA come from the germline V gene. The CDR3 here is CASRGIGAYEQYF. For the CDR3, the DNA is TGTGCCAGCCGAGGGATAGGGGCCTACGAGCAGTACTTC.

This clonotype was seen ten or more times. The rearrangement joins TRBV7-8 to TRBJ1-3; D unresolved. Germline V lookup: CDR1 SGHVS, CDR2 FQNEAQ. V lost 0 bases to trimming and J lost 0 bases, with 21 bases between them. This CDR3 contains 20 residues. CDR3 coding DNA: TGTGCCAGCAGCTTAGCCCCTCCAAATAACCTCCCACCCTCTGGAAACACCATATATTTT. Residues: CASSLAPPNNLPPSGNTIYF.

In its sample, this clonotype was seen a few times. The J gene is TRBJ1-2, the V gene TRBV12-3 or TRBV12-4; 10 bases line up with TRBD1. The CDR3 loop spans 17 amino acids. V lost 4 bases to trimming and J lost 0 bases; unmatched junction nucleotides: 8. Written as DNA, the CDR3 is TGTGCCAGCAGTTCCAGTGACAGGGGGCACGCTAACTATGGCTACACCTTC. The encoded protein is CASSSSDRGHANYGYTF.

The sample holds a few counts of this clonotype. The CDR3 DNA reads as TGTGCCAGCAGCCCCTCAGGAAATACGCAGTATTTT. As protein: CASSPSGNTQYF. The rearrangement links TRBV14 to TRBJ2-3; the D is unclear. Germline CDR1 SGHDN, CDR2 FVKESK. V gave up 4 bases and J gave up 7 bases, with 9 bases separating them. The CDR3 sequence is 12 residues long.

This clonotype has at least ten counts. The chain is built from TRBV7-2 and TRBJ2-5; 10 bases are shared with TRBD2. Germline V gene data show CDR1 as SGHTA and CDR2 as FQGNSA. The CDR3 contains 16 residues. V shed 1 base and J 5 bases; nucleotides not matched to a gene: 7. DNA of the CDR3: TGTGCCAGCAGCTTAGATTCTAGCGGGAGCCGGGAGACCCAGTACTTC. It yields the protein CASSLDSSGSRETQYF.

The chain links TRBV5-1 to TRBJ2-1, with a weak D call TRBD1 (6 bases). Between the trimmed V and J ends, which lost 3 bases and 2 bases, there was a span of 12 bases. The germline gives CDR1 SGHRS, CDR2 YFSETQ. The CDR3 has 15 residues. The CDR3 nucleotides read TGCGCCAGCAGCTCAGGGGAGCGCACCTACAATGAGCAGTTCTTC. It encodes CASSSGERTYNEQFF.

This clonotype has just a few counts. The CDR3 nucleotides read TGTGCCAGCAGTTACAGAACATTTAATGAGCAGTTCTTC. This translates into CASSYRTFNEQFF. The rearrangement joins TRBV6-2 or TRBV6-3 to TRBJ2-1; no definite D call. CDR1 and CDR2 from the germline V gene are MNHEY and SVGEGT. Trimming removed 2 bases from V and 7 bases from J, with 9 bases in between. CDR3 length equals 13 residues.

The chain links TRBV15 to TRBJ2-1; the D gene is possibly TRBD2 (6 bases). V was shortened by 5 bases and J by 3 bases, with 11 bases between the two germline ends. Germline loops: CDR1 LNHNV, CDR2 YYDKDF (reference sequence). The CDR3 has 14 residues. Here the CDR3 DNA reads TGTGCCACCAGCTCTGGGACTGTCTACAATGAGCAGTTCTTC. Translation gives CATSSGTVYNEQFF.

The J gene is TRBJ1-1, the V gene TRBV4-1; TRBD1 is a possible D gene (5 bases). The V and J ends lost 8 bases and 1 base respectively, with 11 bases between them. Germline CDR1 and CDR2: MGHRA and YSYEKL. This CDR3 comprises 13 residues. This chain's CDR3 is CASGGKGNTEAFF. The CDR3 DNA is TGCGCCAGCGGGGGAAAAGGGAACACTGAAGCTTTCTTT.

The V gene is TRBV11-2, the J gene TRBJ2-3; 10 bases map to TRBD2. Trimming removed 7 bases from V and 2 bases from J; junction bases left unmatched: 12. The germline V gene encodes CDR1 SGHAT and CDR2 FQNNGV. The CDR3 contains 17 residues. The CDR3 reads CASTTGGSGRATDTQYF. Here the CDR3 DNA reads TGTGCCAGCACCACCGGGGGGAGCGGGAGGGCCACAGATACGCAGTATTTT.

This clonotype was picked up many times. The chain's CDR3 is CASSTRGSGGGTQYF. CDR3 DNA sequence: TGTGCCAGCAGCACCCGTGGTAGCGGGGGGGGGACCCAGTACTTC. The gene calls are TRBV7-2 and TRBJ2-5; TRBD2 matches at 11 bases. The germline V gene encodes CDR1 SGHTA and CDR2 FQGNSA. CDR3 length equals 15 residues. Trimming removed 5 bases from V and 7 bases from J; junction bases left unmatched: 9.

This clonotype was counted only a few times. The gene calls are TRBV5-1 and TRBJ2-3; D remains unclear. V was shortened by 4 bases and J by 1 base, with 10 bases between the two germline ends. CDR3 size: 14 residues. Per the germline V gene, CDR1 is SGHRS and CDR2 is YFSETQ. The CDR3, as DNA: TGCGCCAGCAGCCCCGGTGAACGCACAGATACGCAGTATTTT. As protein: CASSPGERTDTQYF.

This clonotype was detected once. This chain connects TRBV25-1 to TRBJ2-7; 8 nucleotides align to TRBD2. CDR3 size: 15 residues. The germline CDR1 and CDR2 sequences are MGHDK and SYGVNS. Unmatched junction bases numbered 8, after V lost 7 bases and J lost 0 bases. The CDR3 bases are TGTGCCAGCATCTCCGGGACTAGGAGCTCCTACGAGCAGTACGTC. Translated: CASISGTRSSYEQYV.

The rearrangement uses TRBV12-3 or TRBV12-4 and TRBJ2-5, with D possibly being TRBD2 (5 bases). CDR3 length equals 15 residues. Trimming pared 1 base from V and 4 bases from J, leaving 13 bases between. As DNA, the CDR3 is TGTGCCAGCAGTTTAGGGCCGGGAACGTTAGAGACCCAGTACTTC. This encodes CASSLGPGTLETQYF.

This clonotype was observed a few times. The chain is built from TRBV28 and TRBJ1-5; D gene uncertain. Germline values: CDR1 MDHEN, CDR2 SYDVKM. The CDR3 runs 15 residues. The V and J ends lost 5 bases and 4 bases respectively, with 15 bases between them. The CDR3 DNA reads TGTGCCAGCAGTACCGCGTCCGGAATTAATCAGCCCCAGCATTTT. This gives the protein CASSTASGINQPQHF.

The rearrangement uses TRBV20-1 and TRBJ2-5; D is perhaps TRBD2 (5 bases). The germline V gene encodes CDR1 DFQATT and CDR2 SNEGSKA (reference sequence). The CDR3 consists of 15 residues. V lost 5 bases and J 2 bases, leaving 18 bases between the germline ends. CDR3 sequence (DNA): TGCAGTGCTCCCAGGTCGGGAACCGGTCAAGAGACCCAGTACTTC. Translated, it gives CSAPRSGTGQETQYF.

As DNA, the CDR3 is TGTGCCAGCCGGGGGAGCTCCTATAATTCACCCCTCCACTTT. This encodes CASRGSSYNSPLHF. The gene calls are TRBV12-3 or TRBV12-4 and TRBJ1-6, with D possibly TRBD1 on 5 matching bases. The CDR3 sequence is 14 residues long. V dropped 8 bases and J dropped 0 bases, with 8 bases sitting between them.

This chain joins TRBV19 and TRBJ2-7; 12 bases line up with TRBD2. CDR1 is LNHDA and CDR2 is SQIVND in the germline V gene (reference sequence). The CDR3 covers 15 residues. Unmatched junction bases numbered 8, after V lost 4 bases and J lost 7 bases. CDR3 bases: TGTGCCAGTAGTACCTCTAGCGGGAGGGCGAGTGAGCAGTACGTC. Amino acids: CASSTSSGRASEQYV.

V and J are TRBV28 and TRBJ1-5, with a weak D call TRBD1 (5 bases). This CDR3 is built from 13 residues. The germline CDR1 and CDR2 sequences are MDHEN and SYDVKM. V lost 6 bases, J lost 7 bases, and 13 bases lay in between. CDR3 amino acids: CASRRQFSQPQHF. CDR3 DNA: TGTGCCAGCAGGCGACAGTTTTCGCAGCCCCAGCATTTT.

This clonotype was seen more than once but under ten times. The rearrangement links TRBV28 to TRBJ1-2; D is uncertain. Trimming took off 4 bases at V and 4 bases at J, with 7 bases between the two ends. Germline V lookup: CDR1 MDHEN, CDR2 SYDVKM. The CDR3 runs to 12 residues. For the CDR3, the DNA is TGTGCCAGCAGTTCGGCAGCCTATGGCTACACCTTC. Amino acids: CASSSAAYGYTF.

The CDR3 bases are TGTGCCAGCAGCCAGGCGGAGGGAGGGATCTACGAGCAGTACTTC. Translating gives CASSQAEGGIYEQYF. The V gene is TRBV3-1, the J gene TRBJ2-7, with TRBD2 matching over 7 bases. Trimming at V came to 3 bases and at J to 3 bases, leaving 8 bases not matched to a gene. In germline, CDR1 is LGHDT, CDR2 YNNKEL (reference sequence). The CDR3 is 15 amino acids.

This clonotype was seen a handful of times. The rearrangement joins TRBV6-2 or TRBV6-3 to TRBJ2-7, with D perhaps TRBD2 (6 bases). Trimming shortened V by 5 bases and J by 4 bases, and 18 bases separated the two germline ends. The CDR3 length is 15 residues. Germline V gene sequence: CDR1 MNHEY, CDR2 SVGEGT. The CDR3 DNA is TGTGCCAGCAGTACTCGTCTTCGGGAGATATACGAGCAGTACTTC. Amino acid sequence: CASSTRLREIYEQYF.

The chain carries TRBV7-9 and TRBJ2-7; 9 nucleotides align to TRBD1. V trimming: 5 bases; J trimming: 4 bases; junction bases outside the gene matches: 6. There are 14 residues in the CDR3. Germline CDR1 is SEHNR and CDR2 is FQNEAQ (reference sequence). The CDR3 spells CASSRTGDGYEQYV. As DNA, the CDR3 is TGTGCCAGCAGCCGGACAGGGGATGGGTACGAGCAGTACGTC.

This clonotype has just a few counts. V gene TRBV6-5 combines with J gene TRBJ1-1, with a tentative D call TRBD1 (5 bases). V was clipped by 4 bases and J by 0 bases, with 9 bases between them. Germline CDR1 MNHEY, CDR2 SVGAGI. The CDR3 is 14 amino acids. Here the CDR3 reads CASSSQVMNTEAFF. CDR3 nucleotides: TGTGCCAGCAGTTCACAGGTGATGAACACTGAAGCTTTCTTT.

The rearrangement uses TRBV9 and TRBJ2-3; 10 bases align to TRBD2. Germline V CDR1 and CDR2: SGDLS, YYNGEE. The ends lost 0 bases at V and 4 bases at J; junction bases unmatched: 5. The CDR3 extends over 16 amino acids. This CDR3 is CASSVGGSGRSDTQYF. The CDR3 DNA is TGTGCCAGCAGCGTAGGGGGTAGCGGGAGGTCAGATACGCAGTATTTT.

The CDR3 coding sequence is TGTGCCAGCAGCCCAATCGCTAAGAACACTGAAGCTTTCTTT. Residues: CASSPIAKNTEAFF. The rearrangement joins TRBV7-9 to TRBJ1-1; D remains unclear. The V gene's germline CDR1 is SEHNR and CDR2 FQNEAQ (reference sequence). V gave up 5 bases and J gave up 1 base, with 11 bases separating them. This CDR3 is built from 14 residues.

The chain employs TRBV29-1 and TRBJ2-1, with 7 bases lining up with TRBD1. This CDR3 is built from 12 residues. Germline assignment: CDR1 SQVTM and CDR2 ANQGSEA. Trimming at V came to 8 bases and at J to 5 bases, leaving 6 bases not matched to a gene. The CDR3 protein is CSLRQGDNEQFF. CDR3 DNA sequence: TGCAGCCTACGACAGGGTGACAATGAGCAGTTCTTC.